This T cell receptor (beta chain) was profiled in a study of OX40 agonist ivuxolimab in advanced cancers. Study-wide context: Ivuxolimab was a fully human IgG2 agonistic monoclonal antibody targeting the costimulatory receptor OX40 (CD134). Intravenous ivuxolimab was administered to patients every 2 weeks at six dose levels: 0.01, 0.1, 0.3, 1.5, 3 and 10 mg/kg. Of the approximately 54 patients in dose escalation, about 19 had hepatocellular carcinoma, about 15 had melanoma, 9 had renal cell carcinoma and 9 had head and neck cancer. In the dose-escalation cohort, 82.7% of patients were male, and the mean age was approximately 60 years, with a range of about 23 to 85. Patients were allowed to have had prior anti-PD-1, anti-PD-L1 or anti-CTLA-4 therapy, and more than 30% of the dose-escalation patients had previously received checkpoint inhibitors. Partial responses were achieved by three dose-escalation patients, of whom one had hepatocellular carcinoma and two had cutaneous melanoma. Peripheral TCRbeta sequencing was intended to test whether TCR sequence diversity was altered and clonal T-cell expansion was caused by ivuxolimab. The paper covers the monotherapy dose-escalation part of the phase I ivuxolimab trial, which included N of about 56 patients.

The trial excluded patients who had a history of autoimmune disease or who were on systemic immunosuppression. Peripheral blood for TCR sequencing was drawn from every dose cohort at baseline, at cycle 4 day 1 and at cycle 7 day 1. Samples came from an open-label, multicenter, first-in-human phase I dose-escalation trial of ivuxolimab. The trial enrolled adults with locally advanced or metastatic head and neck squamous cell, hepatocellular, melanoma or renal cell carcinoma. Before TCR sequencing, CD4+ T cells and CD8+ T cells were sorted from peripheral blood as separate populations. This clone was seen only once. Its recognized antigen is unknown. Base qualities are not at hand, and no much larger clone is one base apart. Reading from cysteine to phenylalanine, the CDR3 counts 14 amino acids. Only the CDR3 DNA stays, 42 bases, in frame from base 1. Genomic DNA was extracted from sorted cells for sequencing of the TCRbeta CDR3 region. The immunoSEQ Assay was used to sequence the TCRbeta CDR3 regions. Sourced from immuneACCESS, this table was stored by TCRdb with only in-frame sequences that have V and J called. A share of the clones is absent; for the studies checked, an unresolved V gene accounts for under half, and the remainder has no known explanation. In all, the sample holds tens of thousands of clones, and 80% to 90% of those were seen once. The leading ten clones occupy 0.15% to 0.2% of the sample.

What the authors observed across the whole study: Partial responders in the 0.1-3.0 mg/kg groups had among the lowest normalized peripheral clonal expansion, especially among CD8+ T cells. The antigen specificity of the clonally expanded peripheral T cells was not determined. After ivuxolimab, more expanded clones were found on average in CD8+ T cells than in CD4+ T cells. Low levels of normalized T-cell clonal expansion were also seen in some patients who did not respond. Clonal expansion of both CD4+ and CD8+ blood T cells was observed from baseline to week 6 at doses 0.1 to 3.0 mg/kg.

The source was CD4+ or CD8+ T cells sorted from blood, collected in a trial of the OX40 agonist ivuxolimab. This receptor was identified in an adult with an advanced solid tumor such as melanoma, head and neck, liver or kidney cancer. The chain is made from TRBV21-1 and TRBJ1-1; TRBD1 reflects the table's D call only, with no check against the DNA. TRBV21-1 is annotated as a pseudogene. The nucleotide sequence is given as TGTGCCAGCAGCAAAACCCAGGACAGGGTTGAAGCTTTCTTT. The encoded protein is CASSKTQDRVEAFF.